This is a list of T cell receptor beta chains from one sample in a study of radiation and T cells in renal cell carcinoma. Profiled with immunoSEQ multiplex PCR; TCRdb holds only in-frame clones, not every one. The table lists 100,000 to 150,000 clones, 81% of them singletons. Sequenced material: blood, taken from a patient whose treatment included radiotherapy and nephrectomy. These receptor sequences come from a man aged 50 to 59 with renal cell carcinoma. CDR3s include the opening cysteine and the closing phenylalanine or tryptophan. The order of the fields is V gene, CDR3 protein.

V gene: TRBV19
CDR3 protein: CASSRQGFNYGYTF

V gene: TRBV19
CDR3 protein: CASSIRQGNYEQYF

V gene: TRBV27
CDR3 protein: CASSPGTGRSSYEQYF

V gene: TRBV2
CDR3 protein: CASSLTGDTEAFF

V gene: TRBV12-2
CDR3 protein: CASRPCSNEQFF

V gene: TRBV9
CDR3 protein: CASSEDTRIGYEQYF

V gene: TRBV5-4
CDR3 protein: CASHGQPTNSPLHF

V gene: TRBV2
CDR3 protein: CASMKELQETQYF

V gene: TRBV11-2
CDR3 protein: CASSTGLRNTIYF

V gene: TRBV4-2
CDR3 protein: CASSPRLAGVINEQFF

V gene: TRBV4-1
CDR3 protein: CASSQEGLVQDEQFF

V gene: TRBV6-5
CDR3 protein: CASRPGEFDEQYF

V gene: TRBV7-2
CDR3 protein: CASSFGGGTEAFF

V gene: TRBV7-9
CDR3 protein: CASSHLGRQSLYHYGYTF

V gene: TRBV4-1
CDR3 protein: CASSSRTGSPLHF

V gene: TRBV13
CDR3 protein: CASSLGKFNEKLFF

V gene: TRBV7-6
CDR3 protein: CASSTGGEGYNEQFF

V gene: TRBV27
CDR3 protein: CAPLGGDSQETQYF

V gene: TRBV7-2
CDR3 protein: CASSFFSTGRDTQYF

V gene: TRBV5-1
CDR3 protein: CASSLEGSGEETQYF

V gene: TRBV25-1
CDR3 protein: CASSVGGAEQFF

V gene: TRBV6-1
CDR3 protein: CASSDPGTGSGTQYF

V gene: TRBV7-2
CDR3 protein: CASRIAGGSNEQFF

V gene: TRBV7-3
CDR3 protein: CACGVRREAEQFF

V gene: TRBV7-9
CDR3 protein: CASSLAGVGVNEQFF

V gene: TRBV28
CDR3 protein: CASSPGSSYEQYF

V gene: TRBV5-4
CDR3 protein: CASSLNGGSSGTYEQYF

V gene: TRBV6-6
CDR3 protein: CASSYQGFDTEAFF

V gene: TRBV5-1
CDR3 protein: CASSLGGTASGYTF

V gene: TRBV19
CDR3 protein: CASGQPSSYEQYF

V gene: TRBV6-5
CDR3 protein: CASPTLGTGANVLTF

V gene: TRBV15
CDR3 protein: CATSRDQAGNKPQHF

V gene: TRBV19
CDR3 protein: CASSRQGPEAFF

V gene: TRBV2
CDR3 protein: CASCLGTSGSGSTDTQYF

V gene: TRBV19
CDR3 protein: CASSIAADLRSSGANVLTF

V gene: TRBV5-6
CDR3 protein: CASSRRAGNEQFF

V gene: TRBV9
CDR3 protein: CASSVSGQMNTGELFF

V gene: TRBV7-6
CDR3 protein: CASSFGIGVSYNSPLHF

V gene: TRBV7-2
CDR3 protein: CASSLDDGSNQPQHF

V gene: TRBV5-4
CDR3 protein: CASSWRNTEAFF

V gene: TRBV29-1
CDR3 protein: CSVKVTGLNTEAFF

V gene: TRBV27
CDR3 protein: CASSFSSGSYEQYF

V gene: TRBV9
CDR3 protein: CASSVGGRNTIYF

V gene: TRBV12-5
CDR3 protein: CASQDRVLSRQYF

V gene: TRBV5-1
CDR3 protein: CASSVTGTGELFF

V gene: TRBV5-4
CDR3 protein: CASSLGGTSTGELFF

V gene: TRBV28
CDR3 protein: CASSLGSGRTYEQYF

V gene: TRBV29-1
CDR3 protein: CSVERGRQGNEQFF

V gene: TRBV5-1
CDR3 protein: CASSATGVNTEAFF

V gene: TRBV10-3
CDR3 protein: CAISEPDRYNEQFF

V gene: TRBV25-1
CDR3 protein: CASSGGLAGLADTQYF

V gene: TRBV7-2
CDR3 protein: CASSDSRGSGHLNEQFF

V gene: TRBV27
CDR3 protein: CASSSLAQGWRGYTF

V gene: TRBV27
CDR3 protein: CASGTGATEAFF

V gene: TRBV27
CDR3 protein: CASRSRAMNTEAFF

V gene: TRBV11-2
CDR3 protein: CASSLVSGANVLTF